This T cell receptor beta chain was retrieved from a study of regulatory T cells in long-lasting Graves disease. Study-wide findings and caveats: The persistent group shared 2,500 to 3,000 public clonotypes, more than the 950 to 1,000 shared by new patients. Study of thyroid tissue was not done, with only peripheral blood studied.

This clonotype has just a few counts. The target antigen is unknown. To make TCR beta libraries, researchers used iRepertoire HTBI primers and Arm-PCR of CDR3 regions. TCRdb processed the multiplex PCR reads anew with MiXCR; each CDR3 protein has one entry. Of about 470,000 distinct CDR3 sequences in the sample, 15% were seen once. CDR1 is ENHRY, CDR2 SYGVKD, per germline. V gave up 2 bases and J gave up 4 bases; unmatched junction bases: 8. CDR3 length: 15 amino acids. Specified time point: newly diagnosed GD, antithyroid drugs for less than 3 months. From PBMCs, RNA was extracted and then used to make the TCR library. Another study also made use of these data, one on T cells in Graves' hyperthyroidism and ophthalmopathy. As reported in that work: The model forecast ophthalmopathy, anticipating it by a median roughly 6.5 months before onset.

This sample comprised peripheral blood mononuclear cells (PBMCs), obtained at new diagnosis, from a patient treated with antithyroid drugs. The receptor comes from a woman in her thirties with Graves disease. This chain connects TRBV10-3 to TRBJ2-7; 7 bases are a match to TRBD2. The CDR3 spells CAISEEARERYEQYF. The CDR3 DNA reads as TGTGCCATCAGTGAGGAGGCGCGGGAGCGGTACGAGCAGTACTTC.